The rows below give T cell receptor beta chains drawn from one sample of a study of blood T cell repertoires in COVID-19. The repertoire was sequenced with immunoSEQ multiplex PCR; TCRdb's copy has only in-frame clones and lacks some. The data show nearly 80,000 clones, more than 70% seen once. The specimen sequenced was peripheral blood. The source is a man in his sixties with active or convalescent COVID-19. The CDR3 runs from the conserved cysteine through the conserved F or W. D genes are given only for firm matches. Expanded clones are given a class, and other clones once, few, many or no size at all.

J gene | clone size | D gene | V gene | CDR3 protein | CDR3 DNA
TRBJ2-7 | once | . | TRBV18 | CASSPPGWGDHEQYF | TGTGCCAGCTCACCCCCCGGATGGGGGGACCACGAGCAGTACTTC
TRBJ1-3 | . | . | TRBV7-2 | CASSPSFGNTIYF | TGTGCCAGCAGCCCTAGTTTTGGAAACACCATATATTTT
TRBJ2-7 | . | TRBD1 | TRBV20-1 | CSVGQGNEQYF | TGCAGCGTCGGACAGGGGAACGAGCAGTACTTC
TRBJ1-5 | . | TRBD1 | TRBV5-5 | CASSLFGTASNQPQHF | TGTGCCAGCAGCTTGTTCGGGACAGCTAGCAATCAGCCCCAGCATTTT
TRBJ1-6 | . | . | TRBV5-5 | CASSFWGDGSPLHF | TGTGCCAGCAGCTTTTGGGGGGATGGTTCACCCCTCCACTTT
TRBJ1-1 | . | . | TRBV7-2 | CASSTGGNRNAEAFF | TGTGCCAGCAGCACCGGAGGGAACCGAAACGCTGAAGCTTTCTTT
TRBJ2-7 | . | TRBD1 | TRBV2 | CASSDPGTGNYEQYF | TGTGCCAGCAGTGACCCTGGGACAGGAAACTACGAGCAGTACTTC
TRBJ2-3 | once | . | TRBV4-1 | CASSQGWRTSTDTQYF | TGCGCCAGCAGCCAAGGGTGGCGGACAAGCACAGATACGCAGTATTTT
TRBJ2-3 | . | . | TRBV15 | CATSTSRLSTDTQYF | TGTGCCACCAGCACCTCTAGATTGAGCACAGATACGCAGTATTTT
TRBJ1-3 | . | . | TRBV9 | CASSVVSAAGGNTIYF | TGTGCCAGCAGCGTAGTATCCGCTGCCGGGGGAAACACCATATATTTT
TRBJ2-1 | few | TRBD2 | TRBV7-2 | CASSLRGLVNEQFF | TGTGCCAGCAGCTTACGGGGACTAGTCAATGAGCAGTTCTTC
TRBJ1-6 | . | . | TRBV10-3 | CAISERTAMVPNSPLHF | TGTGCCATCAGTGAGAGGACAGCGATGGTCCCCAATTCACCCCTCCACTTT
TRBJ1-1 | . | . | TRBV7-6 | CASSLQGDTEAFF | TGTGCCAGCAGCTTACAGGGTGACACTGAAGCTTTCTTT
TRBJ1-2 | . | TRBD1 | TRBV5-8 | CASQTGVYGYTF | TGTGCCAGCCAGACAGGGGTCTATGGCTACACCTTC
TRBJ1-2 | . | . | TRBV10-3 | CAISDDGNYGYTF | TGTGCCATCAGTGACGACGGGAACTATGGCTACACCTTC
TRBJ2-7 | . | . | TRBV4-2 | CASSQERGGSYEQYF | TGTGCCAGCAGCCAAGAAAGGGGCGGCTCCTACGAGCAGTACTTC
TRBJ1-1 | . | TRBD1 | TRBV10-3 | CAIRDRGVDEAFF | TGTGCCATCAGGGACAGGGGTGTTGATGAAGCTTTCTTT
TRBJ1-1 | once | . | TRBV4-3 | CASSQENGNTEAFF | TGCGCCAGCAGCCAAGAAAACGGGAACACTGAAGCTTTCTTT
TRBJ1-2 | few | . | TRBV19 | CASSMRQEDYGYTF | TGTGCCAGTAGTATGAGACAGGAGGACTATGGCTACACCTTC
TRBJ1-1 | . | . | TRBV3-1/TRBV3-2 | CASSQGRGTEAFF | TGTGCCAGCAGCCAAGGGAGAGGGACTGAAGCTTTCTTT
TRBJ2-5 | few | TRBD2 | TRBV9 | CASSVGTSGGQETQYF | TGTGCCAGCAGCGTAGGGACTAGCGGGGGGCAAGAGACCCAGTACTTC
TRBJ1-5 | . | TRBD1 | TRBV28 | CASIRTGPSNQPQHF | TGTGCCAGCATTCGGACAGGGCCAAGCAATCAGCCCCAGCATTTT
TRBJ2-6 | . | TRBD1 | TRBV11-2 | CASSLPQAGGSGANVLTF | TGTGCCAGCAGCCTCCCCCAGGCAGGGGGTTCTGGGGCCAACGTCCTGACTTTC
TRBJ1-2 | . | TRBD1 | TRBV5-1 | CASSPTGGAGGYTF | TGCGCCAGCAGCCCCACAGGGGGCGCGGGTGGCTACACCTTC
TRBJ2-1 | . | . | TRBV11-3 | CASRQDGNEQFF | TGTGCCAGCCGACAGGACGGGAATGAGCAGTTCTTC
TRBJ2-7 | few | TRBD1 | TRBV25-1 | CASPGTGVYEQYF | TGTGCCAGCCCCGGGACAGGGGTCTACGAGCAGTACTTC
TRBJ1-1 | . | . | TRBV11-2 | CASSLGILDSGVETEAFF | TGTGCCAGCAGCTTAGGAATACTGGACAGTGGGGTGGAAACTGAAGCTTTCTTT
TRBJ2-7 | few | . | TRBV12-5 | CASGLNRDEQYF | TGTGCTAGTGGTCTAAACAGGGACGAGCAGTACTTC
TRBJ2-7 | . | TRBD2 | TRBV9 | CASSVDGGTSYEQYF | TGTGCCAGCAGCGTAGACGGGGGGACTTCCTACGAGCAGTACTTC
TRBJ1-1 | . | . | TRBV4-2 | CASSQVGGLLFTEAFF | TGTGCCAGCAGCCAAGTTGGAGGGCTCCTCTTCACTGAAGCTTTCTTT
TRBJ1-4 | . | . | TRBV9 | CASSQAAGPNEKLFF | TGTGCCAGCAGCCAAGCGGCGGGTCCTAATGAAAAACTGTTTTTT
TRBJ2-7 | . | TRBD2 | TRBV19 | CASSTLLAGGIDEQYF | TGTGCCAGTAGTACCCTACTAGCGGGGGGGATCGACGAGCAGTACTTC
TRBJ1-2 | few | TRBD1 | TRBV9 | CASSVGQGRTYGYTF | TGTGCCAGCAGCGTGGGACAGGGTAGAACCTATGGCTACACCTTC
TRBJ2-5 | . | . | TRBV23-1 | CASSQSITIETQYF | TGCGCCAGCAGTCAATCCATAACTATTGAGACCCAGTACTTC
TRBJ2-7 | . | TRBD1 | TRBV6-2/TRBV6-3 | CASSYRDRAVNEQYF | TGTGCCAGCAGTTACCGGGACAGGGCTGTTAACGAGCAGTACTTC
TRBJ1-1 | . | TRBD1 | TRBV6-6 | CASRRDRTNTEAFF | TGTGCCAGCAGAAGGGACAGGACGAACACTGAAGCTTTCTTT
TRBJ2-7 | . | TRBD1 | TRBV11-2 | CASSLMTGGDEQYF | TGTGCCAGCAGCTTGATGACAGGGGGGGACGAGCAGTACTTC
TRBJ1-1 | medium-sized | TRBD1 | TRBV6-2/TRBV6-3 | CASSYHPFTGDTEAFF | TGTGCCAGCAGTTACCACCCATTTACAGGGGACACTGAAGCTTTCTTT
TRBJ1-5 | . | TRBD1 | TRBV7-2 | CASRLAGTENQPQHF | TGTGCCAGCAGGTTAGCCGGGACAGAGAATCAGCCCCAGCATTTT
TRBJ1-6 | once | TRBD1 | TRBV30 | CAWTTTGARASPLHF | TGTGCCTGGACCACTACAGGGGCGAGGGCTTCACCCCTCCACTTT
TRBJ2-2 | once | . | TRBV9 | CASSKGQGGFYTGELFF | TGTGCCAGCAGCAAGGGGCAGGGCGGATTCTACACCGGGGAGCTGTTTTTT
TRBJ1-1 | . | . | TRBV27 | CASIPLGGTEAFF | TGTGCCAGCATCCCTTTAGGGGGCACTGAAGCTTTCTTT
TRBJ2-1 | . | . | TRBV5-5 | CASSFTLSSTYNEQFF | TGTGCCAGCAGCTTCACACTTAGCTCCACCTACAATGAGCAGTTCTTC
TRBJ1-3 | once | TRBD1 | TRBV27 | CASSADRGLGGNTIYF | TGTGCCAGCAGTGCGGACAGGGGGCTCGGTGGAAACACCATATATTTT
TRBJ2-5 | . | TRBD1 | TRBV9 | CASSVRTGGLETQYF | TGTGCCAGCAGCGTAAGGACAGGGGGCTTAGAGACCCAGTACTTC
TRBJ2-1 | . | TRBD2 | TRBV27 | CASSLRAGDYNEQFF | TGTGCCAGCAGTTTAAGGGCGGGGGACTACAATGAGCAGTTCTTC
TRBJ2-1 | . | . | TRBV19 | CASSTRPWGGDEQFF | TGTGCCAGTAGTACTCGCCCCTGGGGGGGCGATGAGCAGTTCTTC